These T cell receptor beta chains were read from a single sample in a study of STAT5B mutations in CD4+ large granular lymphocyte leukemia. Method: immunoSEQ multiplex PCR; TCRdb's copy keeps in-frame clones and lacks some. Of fewer than 35,000 clones in the sample, about two thirds were seen once. Specimen: CD4+ T cells from blood buffy coats. Every receptor here comes from a human donor in good health. Each CDR3 is given with its conserved first and last residue. The order of the fields is CDR3 protein, CDR3 DNA, D gene, J gene, V gene, clone size. The D gene is left open where the match is weak. Clone size is given for some rows only: seen once, a few or many times, or a class if the clone is expanded.

CASSYSIGQPQHF | TGTGCCAGCAGTTACTCCATCGGCCAGCCCCAGCATTTT | . | TRBJ1-5 | TRBV6-6 | .
CASRSTGWEQETQYF | TGTGCCAGCAGGTCGACAGGGTGGGAACAAGAGACCCAGTACTTC | TRBD1 | TRBJ2-5 | TRBV2 | once
CASSKGVLEFYGYTF | TGTGCCAGCAGTAAGGGTGTTCTGGAGTTCTATGGCTACACCTTC | . | TRBJ1-2 | TRBV2 | .
CASSLAGGGELFF | TGTGCCAGCAGCTTAGCGGGGGGCGGGGAGCTGTTTTTT | . | TRBJ2-2 | TRBV7-2 | .
CASLGRVVDNEQFF | TGTGCCAGCTTGGGGAGGGTAGTGGACAATGAGCAGTTCTTC | TRBD2 | TRBJ2-1 | TRBV7-2 | .
CASRHTGGPPHGYTF | TGTGCCAGCAGACATACAGGGGGCCCCCCTCATGGCTACACCTTC | TRBD1 | TRBJ1-2 | TRBV6-5 | few
CASSIYGTGNNSPLHF | TGTGCCAGTAGTATATACGGGACAGGGAATAATTCACCCCTCCACTTT | TRBD1 | TRBJ1-6 | TRBV19 | .
CASSSDWVLNTEAFF | TGCGCCAGCAGCTCTGATTGGGTCTTGAACACTGAAGCTTTCTTT | . | TRBJ1-1 | TRBV5-1 | few
CASSFGQTGGRETQYF | TGCGCCAGCAGTTTCGGGCAGACAGGGGGTCGGGAGACCCAGTACTTC | TRBD1 | TRBJ2-5 | TRBV5-1 | .
CASSPTGDSYEQYF | TGTGCCAGCTCACCCACAGGGGACTCCTACGAGCAGTACTTC | TRBD1 | TRBJ2-7 | TRBV18 | once
CASSWGRVVLSTDTQYF | TGTGCCAGCAGCTGGGGTCGTGTCGTTCTCAGCACAGATACGCAGTATTTT | . | TRBJ2-3 | TRBV7-2 | .
CASTPSRTGETQYF | TGTGCCAGCACCCCAAGCCGGACAGGGGAGACCCAGTACTTC | TRBD1 | TRBJ2-5 | TRBV2 | .
CASSLERGGALMNTEAFF | TGTGCCAGCAGCTTGGAAAGGGGGGGTGCCCTCATGAACACTGAAGCTTTCTTT | . | TRBJ1-1 | TRBV5-4 | .
CASSLRGQTTDTQYF | TGCGCCAGCAGCTTGCGAGGACAGACCACAGATACGCAGTATTTT | . | TRBJ2-3 | TRBV5-1 | .
CASSSSVSDGYTF | TGTGCCAGCAGCTCCTCGGTGTCAGATGGCTACACCTTC | . | TRBJ1-2 | TRBV7-6 | .
CASSQAGEETQYF | TGCGCCAGCAGCCAGGCAGGGGAAGAGACCCAGTACTTC | . | TRBJ2-5 | TRBV4-1 | .
CASSAKGAIEAFF | TGTGCCAGCAGTGCAAAGGGGGCGATTGAAGCTTTCTTT | TRBD1 | TRBJ1-1 | TRBV6-4 | few
CASSNPTDEQYF | TGCGCCAGCAGCAATCCAACGGACGAGCAGTACTTC | . | TRBJ2-7 | TRBV5-1 | .
CASSLEGGGAGDTQYF | TGCGCCAGCAGCTTGGAGGGCGGGGGGGCCGGGGATACGCAGTATTTT | TRBD2 | TRBJ2-3 | TRBV5-1 | once
CASSTATGPGNTIYF | TGTGCCAGTAGCACTGCGACAGGGCCTGGAAACACCATATATTTT | TRBD1 | TRBJ1-3 | TRBV19 | .
CASTKSGANYGYTF | TGTGCCAGCACCAAATCGGGAGCTAACTATGGCTACACCTTC | . | TRBJ1-2 | TRBV6-5 | .
CASSLDAVSYEQYF | TGTGCCAGCAGCTTGGATGCAGTTTCCTACGAGCAGTACTTC | . | TRBJ2-7 | TRBV5-4 | .
CASSLAGGYNEQFF | TGTGCCAGCAGTTTAGCGGGGGGTTACAATGAGCAGTTCTTC | TRBD2 | TRBJ2-1 | TRBV28 | few
CASSVLGIAGGGTGELFF | TGTGCCAGCAGCGTCCTTGGAATAGCGGGGGGGGGCACCGGGGAGCTGTTTTTT | TRBD2 | TRBJ2-2 | TRBV9 | .
CASNTLSGTGAEQYF | TGTGCCAGCAACACTTTATCCGGGACAGGGGCCGAGCAGTACTTC | TRBD1 | TRBJ2-7 | TRBV7-8 | .
CASSYSTGDPKTEAFF | TGTGCCAGCAGTTACTCAACAGGGGACCCAAAGACTGAAGCTTTCTTT | TRBD1 | TRBJ1-1 | TRBV6-5 | .
CASSLSPVGGYTF | TGTGCCAGCAGCTTGTCGCCAGTCGGTGGCTACACCTTC | . | TRBJ1-2 | TRBV7-9 | .
CASSQRGRTSGYNEQFF | TGTGCCAGCAGCCAACGGGGGAGGACTAGCGGGTACAATGAGCAGTTCTTC | TRBD2 | TRBJ2-1 | TRBV7-2 | .
CASSSSGVAETQYF | TGTGCCAGCAGTTCATCAGGGGTAGCAGAGACCCAGTACTTC | . | TRBJ2-5 | TRBV6-6 | .
CASSYQVGTGFEKLFF | TGTGCCAGCAGCTACCAGGTCGGGACAGGGTTTGAAAAACTGTTTTTT | TRBD1 | TRBJ1-4 | TRBV7-2 | few
CASSFGSQETQYF | TGTGCCAGCAGCTTTGGCAGTCAAGAGACCCAGTACTTC | . | TRBJ2-5 | TRBV7-2 | .
CASSLGQGKVREQYF | TGTGCCAGCAGCTTGGGACAGGGGAAAGTAAGAGAGCAGTACTTC | TRBD1 | TRBJ2-7 | TRBV5-4 | .
CASSYDRSYEQYF | TGTGCCAGCAGTTACGACAGGTCCTACGAGCAGTACTTC | . | TRBJ2-7 | TRBV6-5 | .
CASSYSGGGELFF | TGTGCCAGCAGTTACAGTGGGGGCGGGGAGCTGTTTTTT | . | TRBJ2-2 | TRBV6-5 | few
CASTPPGLQTRDTEAFF | TGTGCCAGCACTCCGCCGGGACTCCAGACGAGGGACACTGAAGCTTTCTTT | . | TRBJ1-1 | TRBV27 | .
CASSPTHSGDEQYF | TGTGCCAGCAGCCCCACCCACAGTGGGGACGAGCAGTACTTC | . | TRBJ2-7 | TRBV7-2 | once
CASSRGLARPDEQYF | TGTGCCAGCAGTCGCGGTCTAGCCCGCCCGGACGAGCAGTACTTC | . | TRBJ2-7 | TRBV27 | few
CASSSRPMGQFF | TGTGCCAGCAGCTCCCGGCCGATGGGGCAGTTCTTC | . | TRBJ2-1 | TRBV13 | .
CASSPDRGQPQHF | TGCGCCAGCAGCCCGGACCGGGGCCAGCCCCAGCATTTT | . | TRBJ1-5 | TRBV4-3 | .
CASSLDGTASYEQYF | TGCGCCAGCAGCTTGGATGGGACGGCCTCCTACGAGCAGTACTTC | . | TRBJ2-7 | TRBV5-1 | .
CASSPNAGQGTNYGYTF | TGTGCCAGCTCACCAAACGCGGGACAGGGAACGAACTATGGCTACACCTTC | TRBD1 | TRBJ1-2 | TRBV18 | .
CASSLVGRRTDTQYF | TGTGCCAGCAGCTTGGTGGGGCGCCGCACAGATACGCAGTATTTT | . | TRBJ2-3 | TRBV5-6 | .
CASSENRHLYQETQYF | TGTGCCAGCAGTGAAAACCGCCACTTGTACCAAGAGACCCAGTACTTC | . | TRBJ2-5 | TRBV2 | once
CASSLEGQAYNEQFF | TGTGCCAGCAGCTTAGAGGGACAGGCATACAATGAGCAGTTCTTC | TRBD1 | TRBJ2-1 | TRBV7-2 | once
CASSANQRGETQYF | TGTGCCAGCAGCGCGAATCAAAGGGGAGAGACCCAGTACTTC | . | TRBJ2-5 | TRBV14 | .